The entry that follows covers one T cell receptor (beta chain) sequence. Those who participated ranged in age from about 18 to 89 years and resided in about two dozen US areas. Allocation to cohorts depended on clinical history reported by the participants. Recovered status in Cohort 3 required two negative PCRs, clearance, or symptom resolution. The CDR3 has 14 amino acids. Germline V gene data show CDR1 as SQVTM and CDR2 as ANQGSEA. Trimming pared 4 bases from V and 1 base from J, leaving 13 bases between. The data stem from a study of blood T cell repertoires in COVID-19. Overall study: PBMCs, B-cell-depleted T cells, or T cells provided the cDNA or gDNA that made up the material.

Data came from immunoSEQ multiplex PCR; TCRdb stores just in-frame clones and leaves some out. The sample records around 200,000 clones, roughly four fifths being singletons. The chain is built from TRBV29-1 and TRBJ2-5, with D uncertain. The sequencing sample was made of PBMCs or T cells enriched from blood (not recorded which). The sequence was collected from a middle-aged man who had recovered from COVID-19. The CDR3 sequence is CSVGDTRFQETQYF. The CDR3 DNA reads as TGCAGCGTTGGAGATACGAGATTCCAAGAGACCCAGTACTTC.